The rows below give T cell receptor beta chains drawn from one sample of a study of type 1 and type 2 diabetes patients. TCRdb recomputed calls from the multiplex PCR reads with MiXCR, one row per CDR3 protein. The sample lists 250,000 or so distinct CDR3 sequences; 45% to 60% were seen once. The sequencing sample was made of peripheral blood mononuclear cells (PBMCs). The receptors shown here come from a man aged 18 to 29 with type 2 diabetes. The CDR3 runs from the conserved cysteine through the conserved F or W. The D gene is left open where the match is weak. Some rows have no size entry. The others give once, few or many, or a class for an expanded clone.

>TRBV19|TRBJ1-1|-|many
TGTGCCAGCAAAGGGGCCCTGAACACTGAAGCTTTCTTT
CASKGALNTEAFF
>TRBV10-3|TRBJ2-5|TRBD2|-
TGTGCCATCAGCGCTAGCGGGGAGACCCAGTACTTC
CAISASGETQYF
>TRBV7-2|TRBJ2-2|TRBD2|few
TGTGCCAGCAGCTTCGGTTTGGGGGGGATCGGGGAGCTGTTTTTT
CASSFGLGGIGELFF
>TRBV7-3|TRBJ2-3|-|-
TGTGCCGGCAGTGTTGAGAGCACAGATACGCAGTATTTT
CAGSVESTDTQYF
>TRBV2|TRBJ2-7|-|-
TGTGCCAGCAGTGTGTCTCTCCTCTCCTACGAGCAGTACTTC
CASSVSLLSYEQYF
>TRBV20-1|TRBJ2-7|TRBD2|few
TGCAGTGCTAGAGGGGGGGGAACTGCGTACGAGCAGTACTTC
CSARGGGTAYEQYF
>TRBV12-3/TRBV12-4|TRBJ1-1|-|-
TGTGCCAGCGGGAGTTATGAAGCTTTCTTT
CASGSYEAFF
>TRBV20-1|TRBJ2-7|TRBD2|-
TGCAGTGCTGGCCTAGCGGGAGGATACGAGCAGTACTTC
CSAGLAGGYEQYF
>TRBV2|TRBJ2-7|TRBD2|-
TGTGCCGGAGAGGGGATAGCGGGCTACGAGCAGTACTTC
CAGEGIAGYEQYF
>TRBV20-1|TRBJ2-3|TRBD2|-
TGCAGTGCCTCCCCTCTAGCGGGAGTGACAGATACGCAGTATTTT
CSASPLAGVTDTQYF
>TRBV27|TRBJ1-2|-|-
TGTGCCAGCAGTGGAGGGTGGGCGGTGATTCGGTATGGCTACACCTTC
CASSGGWAVIRYGYTF
>TRBV6-5|TRBJ1-6|-|-
TGTGCCATCAGGGCTGGCGGGGACCCTTCACCCCTCCACTTT
CAIRAGGDPSPLHF
>TRBV5-1|TRBJ2-2|-|few
TGCGCCAGCAGACCTTACACCGGGGAGCTGTTTTTT
CASRPYTGELFF
>TRBV6-6|TRBJ2-1|-|few
TGTGCCAGCAGTCGGGAAGGCTTGGGGGAGCAGTTCTTC
CASSREGLGEQFF
>TRBV4-1|TRBJ2-7|-|few
TGCGCCAGCAGCCAAGTGGATCTCGGGACCTACGAGCAGTACTTC
CASSQVDLGTYEQYF
>TRBV27|TRBJ2-1|-|few
TGTGCCAGCAGTTTTCTGGGCAATGAGCAGTTCTTC
CASSFLGNEQFF
>TRBV10-3|TRBJ1-5|-|many
TGTGCCACCGGGACCTCGGACAATCAGCCCCAGCATTTT
CATGTSDNQPQHF
>TRBV6-6|TRBJ2-3|TRBD1|-
TGTGCCAGCAGGGAGGACAGGGGTATAGATACGCAGTATTTT
CASREDRGIDTQYF
>TRBV29-1|TRBJ1-1|TRBD1|few
TGCAGCGCAGGACAGGGGTTGAGGGGAACCGAAGCTTTCTTT
CSAGQGLRGTEAFF
>TRBV5-1|TRBJ2-2|TRBD2|few
TGCGCCAGCAGCCAGACTAGCGGGAGTGTCATCGGGGAGCTGTTTTTT
CASSQTSGSVIGELFF
>TRBV6-6|TRBJ2-5|-|-
TGTGCCAGCGAACCTTGGGCGGGCTCCCAAGAGACCCAGTACTTC
CASEPWAGSQETQYF
>TRBV20-1|TRBJ2-2|-|few
TGCAGTGCTAGAGATCGGAAGGGTATCGGGGAGCTGTTTTTT
CSARDRKGIGELFF
>TRBV13|TRBJ2-1|TRBD2|few
TGTGCCAGCAGCTTCAGCGGGAGGAATGAGCAGTTCTTC
CASSFSGRNEQFF
>TRBV6-6|TRBJ1-1|-|-
TGTGCCAGCAGTTACTCGAAGCAGGGTGGGCAAACTGAAGCTTTCTTT
CASSYSKQGGQTEAFF
>TRBV6-1|TRBJ1-3|-|-
TGTGCCAGCAGTGAAAGGGCAGGCTCTGGAAACACCATATATTTT
CASSERAGSGNTIYF
>TRBV11-2|TRBJ2-1|-|-
TGTGCCACCCACGGAAGACTAGTACATGAGCAGTTCTTC
CATHGRLVHEQFF
>TRBV28|TRBJ1-6|TRBD1|-
TGTGCCACTACGAACAGGGGCCTGGGGAATTCACCCCTCCACTTT
CATTNRGLGNSPLHF
>TRBV20-1|TRBJ2-1|TRBD2|-
TGCAGTGCTAGATTGAGCGGGGGGGCTGAGCAGTTCTTC
CSARLSGGAEQFF
>TRBV28|TRBJ2-3|-|once
TGTGCCAGCAGTCCCCCTAGTGGCGGGAGCACAGATACGCAGTATTTT
CASSPPSGGSTDTQYF
>TRBV19|TRBJ1-2|-|many
TGTGCCAGTAGAGGGACTAACTATGGCTACACCTTC
CASRGTNYGYTF
>TRBV20-1|TRBJ2-5|-|few
TGCAGTGCTAGTACTAGTTCAAGAATAGAGACCCAGTACTTC
CSASTSSRIETQYF
>TRBV30|TRBJ2-7|TRBD1|-
TGTGCCTGGACTGTCGACAGGGCCTACGAGCAGTACTTC
CAWTVDRAYEQYF
>TRBV13|TRBJ1-2|-|-
TGTGCCAGCAGCCCCGGGGTGGGCAGGGATTACGGCTACACCTTC
CASSPGVGRDYGYTF
>TRBV20-1|TRBJ2-3|TRBD1|few
TGCAGTGCTGACCGGACAGGGACTTCCGGAGATACGCAGTATTTT
CSADRTGTSGDTQYF
>TRBV4-1|TRBJ2-5|TRBD1|-
TGCGCCAGCAGCCAACGGGGACAGGGGCTTTACCAAGAGACCCAGTACTTC
CASSQRGQGLYQETQYF
>TRBV12-3/TRBV12-4|TRBJ1-1|-|-
TGTGCCAGCAGCCGGAATTTCTTGAACACTGAAGCTTTCTTT
CASSRNFLNTEAFF
>TRBV28|TRBJ1-5|-|-
TGTGCCAGCAGTTTAGGGGCCGGCAGGTTTTGGGACAATCAGCCCCAGCATTTT
CASSLGAGRFWDNQPQHF
>TRBV19|TRBJ1-1|TRBD1|many
TGTGCCAGTAGTATAGATGCCACGACAGGGCGTGGTGCTTTCTTT
CASSIDATTGRGAFF
>TRBV15|TRBJ2-5|-|many
TGTGCCACCAGCGGCCTACAGGGTGTGGAGACCCAGTACTTC
CATSGLQGVETQYF
>TRBV2|TRBJ2-7|-|few
TGTGCCAGCATCGAGTCTCTCGCCTCCTGCGAGCAGTACTTC
CASIESLASCEQYF
>TRBV19|TRBJ1-1|-|-
TGTGCCAGTAGTGAGCTTCGGGCCCCCCACCGGGACACTGAAGCTTTCTTT
CASSELRAPHRDTEAFF
>TRBV19|TRBJ1-1|TRBD1|-
TGTGCCAGTAGTACCGGCGGACAGGGTGTTTTCTTT
CASSTGGQGVFF
>TRBV25-1|TRBJ2-4|-|-
TGTGCCAGCAGTGAATATAGGGCAGCCCAAGACATTCAGTACTTC
CASSEYRAAQDIQYF
>TRBV10-2|TRBJ2-7|-|few
TGCGCCAGCAGGGGGGTGCTGGGGCTCGAGCAGTACTTC
CASRGVLGLEQYF
>TRBV4-2|TRBJ2-1|TRBD2|-
TGTGCCAGCAGCCAAGCCGGGGGGTTGAGCTCCTACAATGAGCAGCTCTTC
CASSQAGGLSSYNEQLF
>TRBV7-3|TRBJ2-7|TRBD1|few
TGTGCCAGCAGTGGCGTGACAGGGACCGGCGAGCAGTACTTC
CASSGVTGTGEQYF
>TRBV29-1|TRBJ2-5|-|-
TGCAGCGTTGCGTCAGGGGCGCGCGGGGAGACCCAGTACTTC
CSVASGARGETQYF
>TRBV6-6|TRBJ2-7|TRBD1|-
TGTGCCAGCAGACGACAGGGGGTCGAGCAGTACTTC
CASRRQGVEQYF
>TRBV2|TRBJ2-6|-|-
TGTGCCAGTCTGGGGGCTTCTGGGGCCAACGTCCTGACTTTC
CASLGASGANVLTF
>TRBV29-1|TRBJ2-7|-|-
TGCAGCGTTGGAAGGGAGATGTACGAGCAGTACTTC
CSVGREMYEQYF